This T cell receptor beta chain was obtained from a study of early T cells in non-severe SARS-CoV-2 infection. TCRdb reprocessed the 5' RACE reads with MiXCR, giving one entry per CDR3 protein. The data show 69,000 or so distinct CDR3 sequences, roughly 9.4% seen once. V shed 1 base and J 3 bases; nucleotides not matched to a gene: 8. The CDR3 totals 18 residues. Germline CDR1 and CDR2: DFQATT and SNEGSKA (reference sequence). This clonotype came up a few times. The sample taken for sequencing was whole blood. The chain joins TRBV20-1 to TRBJ2-2; TRBD2 matches 13 bases. The TCR originated in an adult who was a healthcare worker with PCR-confirmed SARS-CoV-2 infection or an uninfected control (not recorded which). The CDR3 nucleotides read TGCAGTGCTAGAGTACGGACTAGCGGGAGTTGGGACACCGGGGAGCTGTTTTTT. Protein sequence: CSARVRTSGSWDTGELFF.